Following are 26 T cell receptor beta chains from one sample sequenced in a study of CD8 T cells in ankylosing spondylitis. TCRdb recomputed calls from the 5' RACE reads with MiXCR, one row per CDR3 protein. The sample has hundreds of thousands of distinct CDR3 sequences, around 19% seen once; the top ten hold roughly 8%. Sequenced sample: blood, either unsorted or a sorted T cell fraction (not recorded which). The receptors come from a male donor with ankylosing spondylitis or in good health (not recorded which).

CDR3 region: CASSSDSATNEKLFF. DNA for the CDR3: TGTGCCAGCAGCTCGGACAGTGCAACTAATGAAAAACTGTTTTTT. V is TRBV7-2 and J is TRBJ1-4; TRBD1 might be the D (6 bases). The germline V gene encodes CDR1 SGHTA and CDR2 FQGNSA. Trimming pared 4 bases from V and 0 bases from J, leaving 9 bases between. The CDR3 length is 15 residues.

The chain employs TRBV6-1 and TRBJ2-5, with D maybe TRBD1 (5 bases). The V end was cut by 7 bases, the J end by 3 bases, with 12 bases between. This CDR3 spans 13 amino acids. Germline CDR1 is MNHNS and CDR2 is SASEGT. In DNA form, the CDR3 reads TGTGCCAGCAAGGGGTGGAGTGAAGAGACCCAGTACTTC. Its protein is CASKGWSEETQYF.

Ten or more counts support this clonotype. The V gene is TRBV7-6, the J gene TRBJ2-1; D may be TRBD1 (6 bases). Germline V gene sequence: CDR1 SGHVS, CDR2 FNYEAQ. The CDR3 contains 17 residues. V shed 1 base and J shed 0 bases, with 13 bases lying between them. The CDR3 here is CASSLGGGQNSYNEQFF. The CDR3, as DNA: TGTGCCAGCAGCTTAGGTGGCGGACAGAACTCCTACAATGAGCAGTTCTTC.

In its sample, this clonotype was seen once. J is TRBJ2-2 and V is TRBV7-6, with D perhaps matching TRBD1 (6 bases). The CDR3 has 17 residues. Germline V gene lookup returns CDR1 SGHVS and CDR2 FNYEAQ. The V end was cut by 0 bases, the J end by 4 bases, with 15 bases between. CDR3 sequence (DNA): TGTGCCAGCAGCTTAGCCCGTGGGGGCCACCTCACCGGGGAGCTGTTTTTT. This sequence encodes CASSLARGGHLTGELFF.

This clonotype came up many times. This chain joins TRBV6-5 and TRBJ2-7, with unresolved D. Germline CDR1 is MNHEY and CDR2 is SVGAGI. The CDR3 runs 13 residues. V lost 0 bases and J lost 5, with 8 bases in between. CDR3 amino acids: CASSYSSSNEQYV. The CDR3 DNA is TGTGCCAGCAGTTACTCGAGCTCAAACGAGCAGTACGTC.

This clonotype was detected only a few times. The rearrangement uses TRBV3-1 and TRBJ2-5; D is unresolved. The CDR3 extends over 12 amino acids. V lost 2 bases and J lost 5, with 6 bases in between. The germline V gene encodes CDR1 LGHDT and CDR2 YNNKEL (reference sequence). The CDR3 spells CASSQSVETQYF. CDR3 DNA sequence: TGTGCCAGCAGCCAAAGCGTGGAGACCCAGTACTTC.

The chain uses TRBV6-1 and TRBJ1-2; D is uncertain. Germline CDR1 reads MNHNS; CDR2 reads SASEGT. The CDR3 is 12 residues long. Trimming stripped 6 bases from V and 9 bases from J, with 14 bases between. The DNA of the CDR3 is TGTGCCAGCAGCCCCCTGTCTCTTAGCTACACCTTC. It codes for CASSPLSLSYTF.

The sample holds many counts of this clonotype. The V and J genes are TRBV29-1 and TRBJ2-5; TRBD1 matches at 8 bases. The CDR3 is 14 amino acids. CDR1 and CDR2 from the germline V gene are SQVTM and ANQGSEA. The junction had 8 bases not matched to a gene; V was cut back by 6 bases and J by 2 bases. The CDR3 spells CSVVPGQAQETQYF. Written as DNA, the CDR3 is TGCAGCGTAGTACCGGGACAGGCACAAGAGACCCAGTACTTC.

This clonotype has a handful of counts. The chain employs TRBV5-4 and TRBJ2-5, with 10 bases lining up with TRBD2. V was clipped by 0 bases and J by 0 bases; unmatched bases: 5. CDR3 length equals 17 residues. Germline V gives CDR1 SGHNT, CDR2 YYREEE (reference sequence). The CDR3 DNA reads TGTGCCAGCAGCTTGGAACCTAGCGGGGGCCACCAAGAGACCCAGTACTTC. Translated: CASSLEPSGGHQETQYF.

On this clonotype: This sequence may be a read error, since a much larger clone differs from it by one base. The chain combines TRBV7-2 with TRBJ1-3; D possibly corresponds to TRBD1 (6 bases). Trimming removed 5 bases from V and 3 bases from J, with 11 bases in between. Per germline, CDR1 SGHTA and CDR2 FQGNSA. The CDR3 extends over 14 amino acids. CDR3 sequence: CASSPGQGGNTIYF. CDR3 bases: TGTGCCAGCAGCCCGGGACAAGGTGGAAACACCATATATTTT.

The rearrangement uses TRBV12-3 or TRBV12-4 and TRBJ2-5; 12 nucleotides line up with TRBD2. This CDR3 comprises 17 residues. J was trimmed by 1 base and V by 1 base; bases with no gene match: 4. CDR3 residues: CASSLDMTSGSQETQYF. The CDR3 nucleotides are TGTGCCAGCAGTTTAGACATGACTAGCGGGAGCCAAGAGACCCAGTACTTC.

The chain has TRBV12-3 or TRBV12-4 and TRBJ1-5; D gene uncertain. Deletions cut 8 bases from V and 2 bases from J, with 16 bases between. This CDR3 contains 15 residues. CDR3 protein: CASSPQGLGNQPQHF. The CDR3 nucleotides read TGTGCCAGCTCACCCCAAGGTTTAGGCAATCAGCCCCAGCATTTT.

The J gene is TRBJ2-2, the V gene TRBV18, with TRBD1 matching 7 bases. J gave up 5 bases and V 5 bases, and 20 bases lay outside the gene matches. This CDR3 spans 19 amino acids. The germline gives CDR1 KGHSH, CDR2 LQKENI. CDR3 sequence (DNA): TGTGCCAGCTCAAACGCCGTCCGGGACAGATGGAGTAAAACCGGGGAGCTGTTTTTT. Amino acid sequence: CASSNAVRDRWSKTGELFF.

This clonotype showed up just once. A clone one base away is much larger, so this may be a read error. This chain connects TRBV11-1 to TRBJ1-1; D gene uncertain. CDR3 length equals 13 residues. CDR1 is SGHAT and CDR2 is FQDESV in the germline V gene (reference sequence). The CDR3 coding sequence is TGTACCAGCAGCTTAGTCATGAACACTGAAGCTTTCTTT. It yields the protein CTSSLVMNTEAFF.

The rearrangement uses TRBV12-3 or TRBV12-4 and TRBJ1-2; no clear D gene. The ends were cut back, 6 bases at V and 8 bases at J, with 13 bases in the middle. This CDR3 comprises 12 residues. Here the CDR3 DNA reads TGTGCCAGCAGCGCTGACTCGGGGGGCTACACCTTC. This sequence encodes CASSADSGGYTF.

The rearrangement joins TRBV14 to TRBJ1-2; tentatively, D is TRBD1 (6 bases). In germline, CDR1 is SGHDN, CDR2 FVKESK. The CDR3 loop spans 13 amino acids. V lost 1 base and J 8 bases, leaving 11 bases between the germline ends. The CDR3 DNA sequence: TGTGCCAGCAGCCAAGCGGGGGCAGGAGGCTACACCTTC. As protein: CASSQAGAGGYTF.

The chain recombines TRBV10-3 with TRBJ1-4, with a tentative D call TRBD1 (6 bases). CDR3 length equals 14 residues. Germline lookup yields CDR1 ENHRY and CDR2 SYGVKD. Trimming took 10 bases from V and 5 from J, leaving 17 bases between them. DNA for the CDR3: TGTGCCACGACGGAGAGGGGGGGGAATGAAAAACTGTTTTTT. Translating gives CATTERGGNEKLFF.

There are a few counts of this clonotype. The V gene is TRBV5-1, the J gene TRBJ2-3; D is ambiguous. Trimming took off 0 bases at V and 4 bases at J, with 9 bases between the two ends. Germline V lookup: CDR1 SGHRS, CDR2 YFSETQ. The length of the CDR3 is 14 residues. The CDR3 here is CASSLAAASDTQYF. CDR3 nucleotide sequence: TGCGCCAGCAGCTTGGCAGCTGCCTCAGATACGCAGTATTTT.

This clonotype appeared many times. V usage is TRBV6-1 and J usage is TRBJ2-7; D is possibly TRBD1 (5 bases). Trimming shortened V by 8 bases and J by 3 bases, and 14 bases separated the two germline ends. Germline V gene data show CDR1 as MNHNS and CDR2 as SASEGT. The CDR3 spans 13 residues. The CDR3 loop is CASGRGQYYEQYV. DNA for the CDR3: TGTGCCAGCGGTAGGGGCCAGTACTACGAGCAGTACGTC.

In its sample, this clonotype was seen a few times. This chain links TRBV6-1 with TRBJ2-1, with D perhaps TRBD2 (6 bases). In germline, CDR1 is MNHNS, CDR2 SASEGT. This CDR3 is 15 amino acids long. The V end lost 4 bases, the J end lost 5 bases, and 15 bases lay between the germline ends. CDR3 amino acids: CASSGEAGRNNEQFF. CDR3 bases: TGTGCCAGCAGTGGCGAGGCGGGGCGTAACAATGAGCAGTTCTTC.

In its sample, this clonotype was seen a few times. CDR3 nucleotides: TGTGCCAGCAGTTGGGGGGGGGACGTTAATTCACCCCTCCACTTT. This codes for CASSWGGDVNSPLHF. The chain uses TRBV27 and TRBJ1-6, with D possibly TRBD1 on 5 matching bases. From germline, CDR1 is MNHEY and CDR2 SMNVEV (reference sequence). Deletions cut 4 bases from V and 6 bases from J, with 13 bases between. This CDR3 region has 15 residues.

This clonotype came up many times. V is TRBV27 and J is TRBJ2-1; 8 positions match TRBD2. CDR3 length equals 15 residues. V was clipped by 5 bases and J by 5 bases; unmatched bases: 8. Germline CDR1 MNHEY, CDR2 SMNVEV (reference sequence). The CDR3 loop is CASSLREGSHNEQFF. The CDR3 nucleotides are TGTGCCAGCAGTCTCCGGGAGGGGAGCCACAATGAGCAGTTCTTC.

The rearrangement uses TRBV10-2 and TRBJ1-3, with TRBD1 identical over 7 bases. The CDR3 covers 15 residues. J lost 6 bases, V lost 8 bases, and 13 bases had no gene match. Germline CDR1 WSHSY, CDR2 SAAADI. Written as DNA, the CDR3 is TGCGCCAGCGCCGCCTGGGGAGGGGGCGAAAACACCATATATTTT. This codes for CASAAWGGGENTIYF.

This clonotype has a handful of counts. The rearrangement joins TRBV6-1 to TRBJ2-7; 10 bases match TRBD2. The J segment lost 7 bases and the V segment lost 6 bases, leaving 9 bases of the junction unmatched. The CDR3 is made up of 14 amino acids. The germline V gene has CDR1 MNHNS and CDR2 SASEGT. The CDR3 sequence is CASRTNLAGVEQYV. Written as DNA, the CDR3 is TGTGCCAGCAGGACAAACCTAGCGGGAGTAGAGCAGTACGTC.

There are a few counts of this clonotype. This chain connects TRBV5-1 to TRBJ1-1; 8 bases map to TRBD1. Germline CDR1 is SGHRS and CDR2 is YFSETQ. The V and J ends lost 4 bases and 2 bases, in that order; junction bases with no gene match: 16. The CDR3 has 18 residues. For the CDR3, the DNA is TGCGCCAGCAGCCGGTTAGGGACAGGATTAGACAAAAACACTGAAGCTTTCTTT. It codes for CASSRLGTGLDKNTEAFF. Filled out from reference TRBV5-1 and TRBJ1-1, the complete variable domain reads KAGVTQTPRYLIKTRGQQVTLSCSPISGHRSVSWYQQTPGQGLQFLFEYFSETQRNKGNFPGRFSGRQFSNSRSEMNVSTLELGDSALYLCASSRLGTGLDKNTEAFFGQGTRLTVV.

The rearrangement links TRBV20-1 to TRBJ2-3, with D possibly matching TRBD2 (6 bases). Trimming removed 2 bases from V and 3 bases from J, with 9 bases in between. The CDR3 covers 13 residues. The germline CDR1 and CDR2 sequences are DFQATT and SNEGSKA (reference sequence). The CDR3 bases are TGCAGTGCTAGACCCGGGGGAACAGATACGCAGTATTTT. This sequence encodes CSARPGGTDTQYF.